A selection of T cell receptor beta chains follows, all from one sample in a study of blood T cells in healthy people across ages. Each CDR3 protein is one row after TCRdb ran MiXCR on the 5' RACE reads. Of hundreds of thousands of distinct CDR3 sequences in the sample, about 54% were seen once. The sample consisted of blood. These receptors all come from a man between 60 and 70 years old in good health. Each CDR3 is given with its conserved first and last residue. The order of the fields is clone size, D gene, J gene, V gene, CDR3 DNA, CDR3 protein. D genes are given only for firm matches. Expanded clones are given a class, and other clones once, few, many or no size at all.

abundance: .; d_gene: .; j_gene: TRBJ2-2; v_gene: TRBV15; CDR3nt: TGTGCCACCAGCAGGGCTAAGGTTACCGGGGAGCTGTTTTTT; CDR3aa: CATSRAKVTGELFF
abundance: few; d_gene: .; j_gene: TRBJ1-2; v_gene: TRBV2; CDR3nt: TGTGCCAGCAGTGAGGGTGCTAACTATGGCTACACCTTC; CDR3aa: CASSEGANYGYTF
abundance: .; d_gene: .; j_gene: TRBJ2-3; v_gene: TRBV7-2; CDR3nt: TGTGCCAGCAGCCATCGGGACTCCCAAAGGACAGATACGCAGTATTTT; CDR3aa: CASSHRDSQRTDTQYF
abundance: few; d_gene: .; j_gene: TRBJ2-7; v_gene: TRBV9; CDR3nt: TGTGCCAGCAGCGTAGGGACCGCACCTTACGAGCAGTACTTC; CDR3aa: CASSVGTAPYEQYF
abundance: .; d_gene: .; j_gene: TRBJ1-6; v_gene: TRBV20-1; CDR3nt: TGCAGTGTCGGGGGCTCCTATAATTCACCCCTCCACTTT; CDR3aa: CSVGGSYNSPLHF
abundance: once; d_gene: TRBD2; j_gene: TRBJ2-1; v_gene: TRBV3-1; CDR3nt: TGTGCCAGCAGCCCCGCGACTAGCGGGGGACCCGGGTTCTTC; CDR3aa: CASSPATSGGPGFF
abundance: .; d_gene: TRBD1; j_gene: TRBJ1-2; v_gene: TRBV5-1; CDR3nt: TGCGCCAGCAGCCTAGTAACGGGACAGGTTCCCTATGGCTACACCTTC; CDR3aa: CASSLVTGQVPYGYTF
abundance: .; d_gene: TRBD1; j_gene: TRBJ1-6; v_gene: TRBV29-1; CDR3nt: TGCAGCGCAAGGACAGGGCTGGATTCACCCCTCCACTTT; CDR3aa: CSARTGLDSPLHF
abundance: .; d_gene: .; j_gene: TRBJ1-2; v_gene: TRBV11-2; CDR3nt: TGTGCCAGCAGCTTACAAGAGGGTGGCTACACCTTC; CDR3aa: CASSLQEGGYTF
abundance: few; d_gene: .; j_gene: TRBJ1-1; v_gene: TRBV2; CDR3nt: TGTGCCAGCAGTGGATCAGGGACCAGGGGCACTGAAGCTTTCTTT; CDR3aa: CASSGSGTRGTEAFF
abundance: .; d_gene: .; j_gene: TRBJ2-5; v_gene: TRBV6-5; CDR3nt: TGTGCCAGCAGTTCGGGCGGTGGCCTGGAGACTCAGTACTTC; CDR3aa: CASSSGGGLETQYF
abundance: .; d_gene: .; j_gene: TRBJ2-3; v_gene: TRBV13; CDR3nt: TGTGCCAGCAGCTCCTCCGGTTACGTACGCACAGATACGCAGTATTTT; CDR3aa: CASSSSGYVRTDTQYF
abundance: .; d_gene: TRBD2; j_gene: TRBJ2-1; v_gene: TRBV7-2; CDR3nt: TGTGCCAGCAGGCCGGGACTAGCGGGGGGCAGGGAGCAGTTCTTC; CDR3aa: CASRPGLAGGREQFF
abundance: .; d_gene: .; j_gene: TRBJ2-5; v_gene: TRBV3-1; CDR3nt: TGTGCCAGCAGCCAAGCGGGGGTGACAGGGATTAGGGAGACCCAGTACTTC; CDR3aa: CASSQAGVTGIRETQYF
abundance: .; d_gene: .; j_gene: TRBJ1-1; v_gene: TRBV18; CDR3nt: TGTGCCAGCTCAGCCCCGGGGGGGGGTTACACTGAAGCTTTCTTT; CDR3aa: CASSAPGGGYTEAFF
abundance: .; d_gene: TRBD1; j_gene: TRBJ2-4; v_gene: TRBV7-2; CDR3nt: TGTGCCAGCAGCTTAAGCAGGGGGCGCGGGGACATTCAGTACTTC; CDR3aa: CASSLSRGRGDIQYF
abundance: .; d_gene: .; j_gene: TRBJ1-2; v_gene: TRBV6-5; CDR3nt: TGTGCCAGCAGTTACTCGACTAGCCCCAGGGCGAACGGCTACACCTTC; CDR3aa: CASSYSTSPRANGYTF
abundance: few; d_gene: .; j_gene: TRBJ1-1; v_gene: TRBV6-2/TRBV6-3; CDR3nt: TGTGCCAGCAGTTACAGGCGGGACACTGAAGCTTTCTTT; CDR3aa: CASSYRRDTEAFF
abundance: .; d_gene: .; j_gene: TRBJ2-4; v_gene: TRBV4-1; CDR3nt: TGCGCCAGCAGCCCGTACGGGCTAGCCAAAAACATTCAGTACTTC; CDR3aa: CASSPYGLAKNIQYF
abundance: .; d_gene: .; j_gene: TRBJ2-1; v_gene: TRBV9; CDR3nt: TGTGCCAGCGGTTATGAGCAGTTCTTC; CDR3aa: CASGYEQFF
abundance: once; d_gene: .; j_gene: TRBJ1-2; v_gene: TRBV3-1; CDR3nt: TGTGCCAGCAGCCAAGCCGCCTCGGGCTATGGCTACACCTTC; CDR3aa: CASSQAASGYGYTF
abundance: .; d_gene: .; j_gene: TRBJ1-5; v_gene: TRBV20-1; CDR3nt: TGCAGTGCCCAGGTGGGCCCGGACCGCCCCCAGCATTTT; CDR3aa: CSAQVGPDRPQHF
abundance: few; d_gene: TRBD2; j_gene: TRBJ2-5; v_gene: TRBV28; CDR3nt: TGTGCCAGCAGTTCGACTAGCGGGTACCAAGAGACCCAGTACTTC; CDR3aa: CASSSTSGYQETQYF
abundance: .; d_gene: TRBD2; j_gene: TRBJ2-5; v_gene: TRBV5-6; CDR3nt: TGTGCCAGCAGCGGGGACTACCCCCAAGAGACCCAGTACTTC; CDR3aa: CASSGDYPQETQYF
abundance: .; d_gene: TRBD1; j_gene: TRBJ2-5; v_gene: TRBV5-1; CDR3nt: TGCGCCAGCAGCACACAGGGGATCCAAGAGACCCAGTACTTC; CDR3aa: CASSTQGIQETQYF
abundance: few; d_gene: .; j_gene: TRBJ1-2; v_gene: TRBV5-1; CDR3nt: TGCGCCAGCAGCCGGGCCCCGGACGATTTTCGGGGCTACACCTTC; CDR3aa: CASSRAPDDFRGYTF
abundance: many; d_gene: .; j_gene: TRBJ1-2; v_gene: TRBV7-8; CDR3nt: TGTGCCAGCACCATCGGGAACTATGGCTACACCTTC; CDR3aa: CASTIGNYGYTF
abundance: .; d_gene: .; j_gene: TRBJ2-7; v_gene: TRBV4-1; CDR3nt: TGCGCCAGCAGCCACGGGCTAGCCACCACCTACGAGCAGTACTTC; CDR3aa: CASSHGLATTYEQYF
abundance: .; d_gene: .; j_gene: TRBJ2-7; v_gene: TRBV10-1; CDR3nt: TGCGCCAGCATTCACACGGACTACGAGCAGTACTTC; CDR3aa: CASIHTDYEQYF
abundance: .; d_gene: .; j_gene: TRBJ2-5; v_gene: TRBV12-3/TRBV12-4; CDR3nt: TGTGCCAGCAGTTTTCGGGGGACCCAGTACTTC; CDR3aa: CASSFRGTQYF
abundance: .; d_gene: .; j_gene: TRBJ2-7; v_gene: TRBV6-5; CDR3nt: TGTGCCAGCAGTTACTCTTCGCCTGGCAGAGGCTACGAGCAGTACTTC; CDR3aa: CASSYSSPGRGYEQYF
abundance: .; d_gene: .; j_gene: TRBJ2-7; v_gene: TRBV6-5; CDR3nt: TGTGCCAGCAGTTCAGGTGCGGCAGGGTATGCCTCTGACGAGCAGTACTTC; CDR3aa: CASSSGAAGYASDEQYF